Sequencing of this T cell receptor (beta chain) was carried out in a study of blood T cell repertoires in COVID-19. How the authors handled the data: Reference gene primer amplification in the assay estimated nucleated cell counts. Clones were read by immunoSEQ multiplex PCR, and TCRdb kept only the in-frame ones, dropping some. Clone size and the V and J calls come from that table; the DNA yielded D and trimming. The data show some 35,000 clones, 80% to 90% seen once. This CDR3 is built from 15 residues. The germline gives CDR1 LGHNA, CDR2 YNFKEQ. V lost 5 bases and J 0 bases, leaving 11 bases between the germline ends.

Sequencing was performed on peripheral blood. This sequence was found in a man between 45 and 60 years old with acute or convalescent COVID-19. The chain links TRBV4-2 to TRBJ1-5; D ambiguous. The CDR3 bases are TGTGCCAGCAGCGTGTCAGAAAATAGCAATCAGCCCCAGCATTTT. It is translated as CASSVSENSNQPQHF.